This record looks at one T cell receptor (beta chain) sequence and its context. This clonotype has just a few counts. Its antigen specificity is not known. No per-base quality is available; no much larger clone lies one base away. Library generation was performed with PCR. The sample was run on an Illumina HiSeq 2500. TCR libraries were prepared with molecular barcoding, using unique molecular identifiers to normalize TCRbeta repertoire quantification. TCRdb ran its own pipeline on the public reads, namely fastp trimming at Q25 and MiXCR clone calling, and kept in-frame beta chains. A single entry per CDR3 protein holds the most common genes and DNA from its merged rows. This sample holds some 260,000 distinct CDR3 sequences; about 24% were observed only once. The ten most abundant clones make up 4.8% of the sample. This record belongs to a study of T-cell reconstitution after alpha-beta-depleted transplantation in children (dated by TCRdb to the mid-2010s). With regard to the full study: Using TCR repertoire profiling, the study quantitatively followed how T-cell immune reconstitution unfolded in children after TCRalphabeta/CD19-depleted allogeneic hematopoietic cell transplantation. The paper's findings and limits, for the study overall: The apparently early alphabetaT-cell count recovery about two months after transplant was reportedly dependent on only several hundred rapidly expanded clones derived from non-depleted graft cells. The frequencies of hyperexpanded clones fell over the following months, and after one year, T-cell counts and TCRbeta diversity were mostly attributed to newly produced T cells. In some patients, the high TCRbeta diversity seen at day 60 was put down to recipient T cells and intrathymic progenitors that had survived conditioning.

The CDR3 holds 15 amino acids from the cysteine to the phenylalanine. Of the read, only the CDR3 DNA is kept; its 45 bases are in frame from base 1. The germline V gene yields KGHSH for CDR1 and LQKENI for CDR2. Trimming accounts for 2 bases at V and 3 bases at J, while the number of junction bases matched to no gene is 4. Taken with the paper, the label for treatment or condition translates to: allogeneic hematopoietic cell transplantation with graft depleted of TCRalphabeta T cells and CD19 B cells. TCRalphabeta/CD19-depleted allogeneic hematopoietic cell grafts were given to the transplant recipients, all of whom were children.

The source was PBMCs, mostly from graft donor cells, collected 360 days after TCRalphabeta/CD19-depleted stem cell transplant. The source of this sequence is a female patient aged 2-15 years who had a stem cell transplant for congenital amegakaryocytic thrombocytopenia, so the T cells may come from the graft donor. Recombination joined TRBV18 with TRBJ2-1, with TRBD1 matching 7 junction bases. The bases are TGTGCCAGCTCACCAGGGACAGATTTCTACAATGAGCAGTTCTTC. Its protein reads: CASSPGTDFYNEQFF.